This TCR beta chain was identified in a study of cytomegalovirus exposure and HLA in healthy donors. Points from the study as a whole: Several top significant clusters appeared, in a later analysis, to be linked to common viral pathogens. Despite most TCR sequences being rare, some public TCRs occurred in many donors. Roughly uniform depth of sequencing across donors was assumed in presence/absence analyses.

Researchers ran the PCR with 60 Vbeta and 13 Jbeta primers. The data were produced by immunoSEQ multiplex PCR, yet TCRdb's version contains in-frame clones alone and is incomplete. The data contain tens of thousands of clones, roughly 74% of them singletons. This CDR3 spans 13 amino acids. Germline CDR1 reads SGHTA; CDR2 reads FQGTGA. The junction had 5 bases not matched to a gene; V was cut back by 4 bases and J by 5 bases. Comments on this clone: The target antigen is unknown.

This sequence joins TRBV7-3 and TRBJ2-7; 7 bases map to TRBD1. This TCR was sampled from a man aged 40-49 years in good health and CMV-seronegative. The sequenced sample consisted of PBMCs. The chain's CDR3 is CASSSFTGDEQYF. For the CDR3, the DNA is TGTGCCAGCAGCTCCTTTACAGGGGACGAGCAGTACTTC. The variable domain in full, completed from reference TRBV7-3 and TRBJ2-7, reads GAGVSQTPSNKVTEKGKYVELRCDPISGHTALYWYRQSLGQGPEFLIYFQGTGAADDSGLPNDRFFAVRPEGSVSTLKIQRTERGDSAVYLCASSSFTGDEQYFGPGTRLTVT.